The 22 T cell receptor beta chains in this list originate from one sample, sequenced in a study of T cells in Graves' hyperthyroidism and ophthalmopathy. Regions amplified from RNA transcripts were the TCR beta CDR3 regions. The primer set for the first-round RT-PCR of the TCR CDR3 was HTBI. TCRdb called the multiplex PCR reads again in MiXCR, with one record for every CDR3 protein. The sample lists roughly 400,000 distinct CDR3 sequences, over 12% occurring once. The specimen was blood. The receptors originated from a man in his forties or fifties with Graves' ophthalmopathy.

This clonotype was detected ten times or more. The chain has TRBV6-1 and TRBJ2-1; 8 nucleotides line up with TRBD2. J was trimmed by 4 bases and V by 2 bases; bases with no gene match: 4. This CDR3 has 15 residues. CDR1 is MNHNS and CDR2 is SASEGT in the germline V gene. As DNA, the CDR3 is TGTGCCAGCAGTGAACGCCTAGCGGGTTACAATGAGCAGTTCTTC. Translated: CASSERLAGYNEQFF.

A few counts support this clonotype. This chain uses TRBV12-3 or TRBV12-4 with TRBJ1-1; tentative D call: TRBD1 (6 bases). V was clipped by 3 bases and J by 2 bases, with 10 bases between them. CDR3 length: 14 residues. This CDR3 reads CASSFGQQNTEAFF. The CDR3 bases are TGTGCCAGCAGTTTTGGACAGCAAAACACTGAAGCTTTCTTT.

This clonotype was detected ten times or more. The rearrangement links TRBV28 to TRBJ2-5; D not resolved. V lost 2 bases, J lost 1 base, and 8 bases lay in between. Germline V gene data show CDR1 as MDHEN and CDR2 as SYDVKM. The CDR3 covers 14 residues. CDR3 nucleotide sequence: TGTGCCAGCAGTTTAACACAAACCCAAGAGACCCAGTACTTC. It yields the protein CASSLTQTQETQYF.

This clonotype was counted many times. This sequence joins TRBV11-2 and TRBJ2-2, with 9 nucleotides matching TRBD2. The V and J ends lost 3 bases and 6 bases, in that order; junction bases with no gene match: 11. Germline CDR1 and CDR2: SGHAT and FQNNGV. The CDR3 loop spans 17 amino acids. In DNA form, the CDR3 reads TGTGCCAGCAGCTTGCGACCCGGGACTAGCTCCGCCGGGGAGCTGTTTTTT. Amino acid sequence: CASSLRPGTSSAGELFF.

This clonotype was counted a few times. This sequence joins TRBV29-1 and TRBJ1-3; D is possibly TRBD1 (6 bases). The CDR3 contains 14 residues. V was pared by 3 bases and J by 3 bases, with 12 bases between. Germline CDR1 and CDR2: SQVTM and ANQGSEA. The DNA of the CDR3 is TGCAGCGTTGATAGAGGACAGAGTGGAAACACCATATATTTT. Protein product: CSVDRGQSGNTIYF. The variable domain in full, with the rest retrieved from reference TRBV29-1 and TRBJ1-3, is SAVISQKPSRDICQRGTSLTIQCQVDSQVTMMFWYRQQPGQSLTLIATANQGSEATYESGFVIDKFPISRPNLTFSTLTVSNMSPEDSSIYLCSVDRGQSGNTIYFGEGSWLTVV.

This rearrangement joins TRBV5-1 to TRBJ1-2; TRBD1 matches at 7 bases. V was clipped by 4 bases and J by 2 bases; unmatched bases: 8. In germline, CDR1 is SGHRS, CDR2 YFSETQ. The CDR3 sequence is 15 residues long. The CDR3 DNA sequence: TGCGCCAGCAGCCCCAGGCCGGGACAGAACTATGGCTACACCTTC. Protein product: CASSPRPGQNYGYTF.

This chain links TRBV3-1 with TRBJ2-7, with 7 bases matching TRBD1. The CDR3 extends over 15 amino acids. Germline V gene sequence: CDR1 LGHDT, CDR2 YNNKEL (reference sequence). Trimming removed 6 bases from V and 0 bases from J; junction bases left unmatched: 8. Here the CDR3 DNA reads TGTGCCAGCAGTCGCCGGACAGGAATCTCCTACGAGCAGTACTTC. It is translated as CASSRRTGISYEQYF.

This clonotype was counted many times. The rearrangement links TRBV30 to TRBJ2-1; D not certain. This CDR3 has 13 amino acids. Trimming shortened V by 1 base and J by 7 bases, and 11 bases separated the two germline ends. CDR1 and CDR2 from the germline V gene are GTSNPN and SVGIG (reference sequence). The CDR3 coding sequence is TGTGCCTGGAGTGGGATAGCCGAAAATGAGCAGTTCTTC. Its translation: CAWSGIAENEQFF.

This clonotype was picked up many times. The V gene is TRBV20-1, the J gene TRBJ2-3, with D perhaps matching TRBD1 or TRBD2 (5 bases each). CDR3 length equals 15 residues. Trimming cost V 5 bases and J 2 bases, with 17 bases left between them. Germline V gene data show CDR1 as DFQATT and CDR2 as SNEGSKA (reference sequence). This CDR3 reads CSAPQRPGTTDTQYF. CDR3 nucleotide sequence: TGCAGTGCTCCTCAACGGCCAGGGACCACAGATACGCAGTATTTT.

The chain uses TRBV20-1 and TRBJ2-3; no clear D. V shed 2 bases and J shed 5 bases, with 11 bases lying between them. This CDR3 contains 13 residues. Germline values: CDR1 DFQATT, CDR2 SNEGSKA (reference sequence). This CDR3 reads CSARHTTVDTQYF. The CDR3 nucleotides are TGCAGTGCTAGACACACCACGGTAGATACGCAGTATTTT.

The chain couples TRBV28 to TRBJ1-5; 7 nucleotides agree with TRBD1. V gave up 2 bases and J gave up 4 bases; unmatched junction bases: 5. The germline V gene encodes CDR1 MDHEN and CDR2 SYDVKM. The CDR3 sequence is 15 residues long. DNA of the CDR3: TGTGCCAGCAGTTTAAGACAGGGAGGTAATCAGCCCCAGCATTTT. It codes for CASSLRQGGNQPQHF.

This rearrangement joins TRBV20-1 to TRBJ1-1; TRBD1 agrees at 8 bases. J lost 3 bases, V lost 4 bases, and 4 bases had no gene match. The CDR3 totals 13 residues. From germline, CDR1 is DFQATT and CDR2 SNEGSKA (reference sequence). In DNA form, the CDR3 reads TGCAGTGCTAACAGGGGGGTTGACACTGAAGCTTTCTTT. This codes for CSANRGVDTEAFF.

This clonotype has ten or more counts. The chain is built from TRBV29-1 and TRBJ1-1; D perhaps matches TRBD1 (6 bases). In germline, CDR1 is SQVTM, CDR2 ANQGSEA. CDR3 length: 15 amino acids. Trimming removed 4 bases at V and 2 bases at J, with 17 bases between. As DNA, the CDR3 is TGCAGCGTTGCGGCAGGGGCAGGGGTAAACACTGAAGCTTTCTTT. The encoded protein is CSVAAGAGVNTEAFF.

The chain recombines TRBV5-4 with TRBJ2-1, with 11 bases identical to TRBD1. The J segment lost 7 bases and the V segment lost 4 bases, leaving 7 bases of the junction unmatched. This CDR3 spans 15 amino acids. Per germline, CDR1 SGHNT and CDR2 YYREEE (reference sequence). The CDR3 protein is CASSEGTGGWNEQFF. CDR3 nucleotide sequence: TGTGCCAGCAGCGAGGGGACAGGGGGTTGGAATGAGCAGTTCTTC. The full variable domain, its missing parts supplied by reference TRBV5-4 and TRBJ2-1, is ETGVTQSPTHLIKTRGQQVTLRCSSQSGHNTVSWYQQALGQGPQFIFQYYREEENGRGNFPPRFSGLQFPNYSSELNVNALELDDSALYLCASSEGTGGWNEQFFGPGTRLTVL.

The chain couples TRBV20-1 to TRBJ2-3; 10 nucleotides agree with TRBD1. Germline V gene data show CDR1 as DFQATT and CDR2 as SNEGSKA (reference sequence). The CDR3 runs to 14 residues. The V segment lost 6 bases and the J segment 3 bases; nucleotides outside the gene matches: 6. CDR3 in DNA: TGCAGTGCAATACCGGGACAGGGGACAGATACGCAGTATTTT. Its translation: CSAIPGQGTDTQYF.

This clonotype was found a few times. A much larger clone lies a single base off, so this may be a read error. V gene TRBV5-1 combines with J gene TRBJ2-1, with D possibly being TRBD2 (6 bases). The CDR3 covers 15 residues. The germline V and J ends were trimmed by 4 bases and 4 bases, with 15 bases remaining between them. The V gene's germline CDR1 is SGHRS and CDR2 YFSETQ. The CDR3 sequence: CASSTGAEGYNEQFF. Written as DNA, the CDR3 is TGCGCCAGCAGCACGGGAGCAGAGGGGTACAATGAGCAGTTCTTC.

The rearrangement links TRBV9 to TRBJ2-5; D gene unclear. CDR1 is SGDLS, CDR2 YYNGEE, per germline. V was clipped by 1 base and J by 3 bases, with 7 bases between them. The CDR3 runs to 13 residues. CDR3 nucleotides: TGTGCCAGCAGCGTACACTACAAAGAGACCCAGTACTTC. It codes for CASSVHYKETQYF.

This clonotype was found many times. This chain links TRBV20-1 with TRBJ2-3; D unclear. In germline, CDR1 is DFQATT, CDR2 SNEGSKA (reference sequence). This CDR3 is 12 amino acids long. Between the trimmed V and J ends, which lost 4 bases and 6 bases, there was a span of 11 bases. The CDR3 loop is CSATKLGDTQYF. CDR3 DNA sequence: TGCAGTGCTACTAAACTTGGGGATACGCAGTATTTT.

This clonotype was detected ten times or more. The chain couples TRBV28 to TRBJ2-1; possibly TRBD2 for D (5 bases). Germline assignment: CDR1 MDHEN and CDR2 SYDVKM. The germline V and J ends were trimmed by 8 bases and 0 bases, with 8 bases remaining between them. This CDR3 is 13 amino acids long. CDR3 sequence: CASDGNSYNEQFF. The CDR3 nucleotides read TGTGCCAGCGACGGGAACTCCTACAATGAGCAGTTCTTC.

This clonotype was recorded a few times. The chain combines TRBV6-1 with TRBJ2-2; 9 bases align to TRBD1. The CDR3 contains 14 residues. Germline CDR1 is MNHNS and CDR2 is SASEGT. V shed 6 bases and J 7 bases; nucleotides not matched to a gene: 6. CDR3 nucleotides: TGTGCCAGCAGGGGACAGGGCGGTAGCGGGGAGCTGTTTTTT. Its translation is CASRGQGGSGELFF.

This clonotype was observed many times. The chain links TRBV7-8 to TRBJ2-6, with D unresolved. V shed 3 bases and J shed 0 bases, with 9 bases lying between them. The length of the CDR3 is 16 residues. Germline-derived CDR1 and CDR2 are SGHVS and FQNEAQ. The CDR3 coding sequence is TGTGCCAGCAGCTTGAAAGGCTTCTCTGGGGCCAACGTCCTGACTTTC. Translating gives CASSLKGFSGANVLTF.

The chain uses TRBV19 and TRBJ1-5; 10 positions match TRBD1. CDR1 is LNHDA, CDR2 SQIVND, per germline (reference sequence). The CDR3 runs to 13 residues. V shed 5 bases and J 6 bases; nucleotides not matched to a gene: 1. The CDR3 protein is CASSDRGPQPQHF. Here the CDR3 DNA reads TGTGCCAGTAGTGACAGGGGGCCTCAGCCCCAGCATTTT.